This T cell receptor beta chain is from a study of CD8 T cells in ankylosing spondylitis. This clonotype was counted at least ten times. Its antigen is currently unknown. V shed 5 bases and J shed 5 bases, with 16 bases lying between them. CDR1 and CDR2 from the germline V gene are SGHDT and YYEEEE. The CDR3 is made up of 14 amino acids. In TCRdb, the 5' RACE reads were re-called with MiXCR into one record per CDR3 protein. This sample yields 200,000 to 250,000 distinct CDR3 sequences, of which about 26% are seen a single time; approximately 6.6% belongs to the top ten. Notes on the study in general: Disease-linked clones reportedly concentrated significantly in matched ankylosing spondylitis synovial fluid. Prior literature has documented some motif variants in synovial fluid and blood from reactive arthritis.

The sample comprised blood, either unsorted or a sorted T cell fraction (not recorded which). This receptor was identified in a male donor with ankylosing spondylitis or in good health (not recorded which). The rearrangement joins TRBV5-6 to TRBJ2-5, with D possibly being TRBD2 (5 bases). The CDR3 loop reads CASRPIAGSETQYF. In nucleotides, the CDR3 is TGTGCCAGCAGACCGATCGCGGGTTCGGAGACCCAGTACTTC. The full variable domain, in which reference TRBV5-6 and TRBJ2-5 provide the parts outside the CDR3, is DAGVTQSPTHLIKTRGQQVTLRCSPKSGHDTVSWYQQALGQGPQFIFQYYEEEERQRGNFPDRFSGHQFPNYSSELNVNALLLGDSALYLCASRPIAGSETQYFGPGTRLLVL.